This TCR beta chain was recovered during a study of cytomegalovirus exposure and HLA in healthy donors (TCRdb year 2017). For the study in its entirety: A later analysis indicated that the roughly 120 validation repertoires were generated on the platform also employed for the 720 or so repertoires of the first cohort. The aim of the study was to test whether cataloging public T cell receptors could identify signatures of past pathogen exposure. A separate validation cohort of 90 to 150 different subjects was used in addition to the approximately 610-subject first cohort. To predict cytomegalovirus infection status, the study brought together high-throughput TCR immunosequencing, statistical association of individual TCRs with disease status, and machine learning. Here is what the overall study found, with its caveats: Of the cluster scores, roughly 93% were above 0 in a later analysis, which found that TCRs clustered in the first cohort also tended to co-occur in the 95 to 150 validation repertoires. Most TCR sequences were seen in very few donors, while some public TCRs were found in many individuals. In the study, some 160 TCR beta chains were listed as associated with cytomegalovirus. According to the authors, the approach could potentially be generalized to other disease states and immunological phenotypes. All 120 or so repertoires were used to score co-occurrence in the validation cohort in a later analysis, because that analysis had no HLA typing for the cohort. The classifier was reported to diagnose cytomegalovirus status with high specificity and sensitivity in both the original and validation cohorts. In vitro tests confirmed that three of the cytomegalovirus-associated TCR beta chains recognize cytomegalovirus antigens.

Receptor libraries were prepared by the immunoSEQ multiplex PCR assay. Per the source publication's procedure: A statistical classification framework was developed to diagnose cytomegalovirus status using the catalog of TCR beta chain sequences. Not all clones reach the TCRdb copy of this immuneACCESS table, which keeps in-frame sequences only. Checked studies attribute under half of the gap to unresolved V genes and leave the rest unexplained. For V, J and clone size, that table is used; D and trimming come from the DNA. The sample yields some 45,000 clones; about 94% were counted once. In total, the top ten clones hold 5.6% of the sample. The donors were included in the validation cohort of some 120 subjects, a group kept apart from the roughly 700-subject first cohort. To note about this clone: Its antigen remains undetermined. Base qualities are not provided; no much larger clone lies one nucleotide away.

The receptor comes from a man aged 18-30 years in good health and CMV-seronegative. The sequencing sample was made of PBMCs.

The CDR3 here reads CASSYTTGTQETQYF. The bases read TGTGCCAGCAGTTACACTACAGGGACGCAAGAGACCCAGTACTTC. The chain links TRBV6-5 with TRBJ2-5, with a tentative D gene TRBD1 over 6 matching bases. In the germline V gene, CDR1 corresponds to MNHEY and CDR2 to SVGAGI. The CDR3 covers 15 residues, taking in both the cysteine and the phenylalanine. The read is trimmed to its CDR3 DNA, 45 bases read in frame from base 1. Trimming takes 2 bases from V and 2 bases from J, and the germline ends sit 12 bases apart.